The rows below give T cell receptor beta chains drawn from one sample of a study of T-cell reconstitution after alpha-beta-depleted transplantation in children. TCRdb fed the PCR reads into MiXCR, producing one record per CDR3 protein. The sample has 500,000 to 650,000 distinct CDR3 sequences, 10% to 15% seen once. Sequenced material: PBMCs, mostly from graft donor cells, taken 360 days after TCRalphabeta/CD19-depleted stem cell transplant. These receptors came from a male patient younger than 18 who had a stem cell transplant for acute myeloid leukemia, so the T cells may come from the graft donor. Both conserved end residues are part of each CDR3. The order of the fields is V gene, clone size, J gene, D gene, CDR3 protein, CDR3 DNA. D genes are given only for firm matches. Where a row states a size, it is once, few, many or the class of an expanded clone; other rows omit it.

>TRBV7-8|NA|TRBJ2-7|TRBD1
CASSLSPGGFTYEQYF
TGTGCCAGCAGCTTATCCCCAGGGGGCTTCACCTACGAGCAGTACTTC
>TRBV6-2/TRBV6-3|NA|TRBJ2-7|NA
CASSYFRISSYEQYF
TGTGCCAGCAGTTACTTTCGGATCAGCTCCTACGAGCAGTACTTC
>TRBV21-1|many|TRBJ2-3|NA
CASSKETSGSTPQYF
TGTGCCAGCAGCAAAGAGACTAGCGGGTCCACTCCGCAGTATTTT
>TRBV7-2|NA|TRBJ2-7|TRBD2
CASSTGREGSEQYF
TGTGCCAGCAGCACTGGGCGGGAGGGTAGCGAGCAGTACTTC
>TRBV29-1|many|TRBJ2-1|NA
CSVERGGLGVGEQFF
TGCAGCGTTGAAAGAGGCGGCTTGGGGGTGGGGGAGCAGTTCTTC
>TRBV29-1|few|TRBJ2-3|TRBD1
CSVLRDRGWADTQYF
TGCAGCGTCCTCCGGGACAGGGGTTGGGCAGATACGCAGTATTTT
>TRBV14|NA|TRBJ1-5|TRBD1
CASSQGTGGPNSNQPQHF
TGTGCCAGCAGCCAAGGAACAGGGGGCCCTAATAGCAATCAGCCCCAGCATTTT
>TRBV6-8|NA|TRBJ2-1|TRBD2
CASSYRLAGGPGSNEQFF
TGTGCCAGCAGTTACAGACTAGCGGGAGGGCCAGGGAGCAATGAGCAGTTCTTC
>TRBV20-1|NA|TRBJ2-3|TRBD2
CSALSGRAFTDTQYF
TGCAGTGCTCTTAGCGGGAGGGCCTTCACAGATACGCAGTATTTT
>TRBV5-1|NA|TRBJ1-1|TRBD1
CASSLDRGLITEAFF
TGCGCCAGCAGCTTGGACAGGGGCCTGATCACTGAAGCTTTCTTT
>TRBV11-1|NA|TRBJ2-7|NA
CASSSPTGTSPGGYEQYF
TGTGCCAGCAGCTCGCCCACCGGGACAAGTCCGGGTGGCTACGAGCAGTACTTC
>TRBV4-3|NA|TRBJ2-3|NA
CASSQDSTDTDTQYF
TGCGCCAGCAGCCAAGATTCGACAGACACAGATACGCAGTATTTT
>TRBV5-1|NA|TRBJ1-1|TRBD1
CASSRDRGHTEAFF
TGCGCCAGCAGCCGGGACAGGGGGCACACTGAAGCTTTCTTT
>TRBV15|few|TRBJ2-7|NA
CATSRDITPRVF
TGTGCCACCAGCAGAGATATTACCCCGAGGGTGTTC
>TRBV7-2|few|TRBJ2-1|NA
CASSLALPDPYNEQFF
TGTGCCAGCAGCTTAGCCCTACCCGATCCTTACAATGAGCAGTTCTTC
>TRBV5-1|many|TRBJ2-7|NA
CASSLVAGDREQYF
TGCGCCAGCAGCTTGGTAGCAGGGGATCGCGAGCAGTACTTC
>TRBV7-9|medium-sized|TRBJ2-1|NA
CASSPSRRGVVTYNEQFF
TGTGCCAGCAGCCCATCACGCAGGGGAGTGGTTACCTACAATGAGCAGTTCTTC
>TRBV15|few|TRBJ2-3|NA
CATSLQHPGRDTQYF
TGTGCCACCAGCTTACAGCACCCGGGCAGAGATACGCAGTATTTT
>TRBV20-1|NA|TRBJ2-1|NA
CSARLGRYNEQFF
TGCAGTGCTAGGCTGGGGCGGTACAATGAGCAGTTCTTC
>TRBV7-6|NA|TRBJ2-2|NA
CASSLATGRNTGELFF
TGTGCCAGCAGCTTAGCAACGGGCAGGAACACCGGGGAGCTGTTTTTT
>TRBV28|NA|TRBJ2-7|NA
CASSPFRGMGNEQYF
TGTGCCAGCAGTCCATTTCGGGGGATGGGAAACGAGCAGTACTTC
>TRBV29-1|few|TRBJ2-1|TRBD2
CSVGSGGLAHEQFF
TGCAGCGTTGGCAGCGGGGGTCTAGCACACGAGCAGTTCTTC
>TRBV5-5|NA|TRBJ2-5|TRBD1
CASSSTGGWETQYF
TGTGCCAGCAGCTCCACAGGGGGGTGGGAGACCCAGTACTTC
>TRBV5-1|many|TRBJ2-3|NA
CASSLVVQEDTQYF
TGCGCCAGCAGCTTGGTTGTCCAGGAAGATACGCAGTATTTT
>TRBV7-9|few|TRBJ2-1|TRBD2
CASSLGQGVAGYNEQFF
TGTGCCAGCAGCTTGGGGCAAGGGGTAGCGGGTTACAATGAGCAGTTCTTC
>TRBV19|NA|TRBJ2-1|TRBD1
CASNTAPGQGGNEQFF
TGTGCCAGTAACACTGCGCCGGGACAGGGTGGTAATGAGCAGTTCTTC
>TRBV5-6|many|TRBJ2-1|NA
CASSFGPKLIAQFF
TGTGCCAGCAGCTTTGGGCCGAAACTTATAGCGCAGTTCTTC
>TRBV28|few|TRBJ2-2|NA
CASSSKGELFF
TGTGCCAGCAGTTCAAAAGGGGAGCTGTTTTTT
>TRBV4-3|few|TRBJ2-7|TRBD2
CASSHAGEEYEQYF
TGCGCCAGCAGCCATGCGGGAGAAGAGTACGAGCAGTACTTC
>TRBV4-3|NA|TRBJ1-1|NA
CASSQVSGGTEAFF
TGCGCCAGCAGCCAAGTCTCCGGGGGTACTGAAGCTTTCTTT
>TRBV13|many|TRBJ2-7|NA
CASSLRRLGSYEQYF
TGTGCCAGCAGCTTAAGGCGCCTGGGCTCCTACGAGCAGTACTTC
>TRBV5-1|NA|TRBJ2-3|TRBD1
CASSSDRGDTQYF
TGCGCCAGCAGCTCTGACAGGGGGGATACGCAGTATTTT
>TRBV20-1|NA|TRBJ2-3|TRBD2
CSALTGTSPTGTDTQYF
TGCAGTGCCTTAACCGGGACTAGCCCCACGGGAACAGATACGCAGTATTTT